A selection of T cell receptor beta chains follows, all from one sample in a study of cytomegalovirus exposure and HLA in healthy donors. Sequencing used immunoSEQ multiplex PCR; TCRdb keeps in-frame clones, though not all of them. Altogether under 200,000 clones are present, over 80% being singletons, with the ten largest covering 1.5% to 2%. Sequenced sample: PBMCs. The source is a human donor in good health. The CDR3 runs from the conserved cysteine through the conserved F or W. The D gene is left open where the match is weak. Size tells how often a clone was seen (once, few, many) or the class of an expanded clone, and some rows leave it out.

clone_size: -
d_call: -
j_call: TRBJ1-2
v_call: TRBV2
cdr3_nt: TGTGCCAGCAGGGAATACAGGGCGAATGGCTACACCTTC
cdr3_aa: CASREYRANGYTF

clone_size: -
d_call: -
j_call: TRBJ1-2
v_call: TRBV6-5
cdr3_nt: TGTGCCAGCAGTTACTCGAGAGGGTACGGCTACACCTTC
cdr3_aa: CASSYSRGYGYTF

clone_size: -
d_call: -
j_call: TRBJ2-1
v_call: TRBV4-2
cdr3_nt: TGTGCCAGCAGCCAAGAAGATGGGAGCTGGACTTCCCATGAGCAGTTCTTC
cdr3_aa: CASSQEDGSWTSHEQFF

clone_size: -
d_call: TRBD2
j_call: TRBJ2-5
v_call: TRBV29-1
cdr3_nt: TGCAGCGTTGATCCCCAGGGGCGGGGGGAACAAGAGACCCAGTACTTC
cdr3_aa: CSVDPQGRGEQETQYF

clone_size: -
d_call: TRBD1
j_call: TRBJ1-6
v_call: TRBV7-9
cdr3_nt: TGTGCCAGCAGCTTCACAGGGGATTGGTCACCCCTCCACTTT
cdr3_aa: CASSFTGDWSPLHF

clone_size: -
d_call: TRBD1
j_call: TRBJ2-1
v_call: TRBV27
cdr3_nt: TGTGCCAGCAGCCCCGAGTTCGGGACAGGGGGCCTGTGGGAGCAGTTCTTC
cdr3_aa: CASSPEFGTGGLWEQFF

clone_size: few
d_call: TRBD1
j_call: TRBJ1-1
v_call: TRBV25-1
cdr3_nt: TGTGCCAGCAGAAGACAGGGGGACACTGAAGCTTTCTTT
cdr3_aa: CASRRQGDTEAFF

clone_size: few
d_call: -
j_call: TRBJ2-6
v_call: TRBV7-8
cdr3_nt: TGTGCCAGCAGCTTAGGGGCAGGCTGGCGACCTGGGGCCAACGTCCTGACTTTC
cdr3_aa: CASSLGAGWRPGANVLTF

clone_size: -
d_call: -
j_call: TRBJ1-3
v_call: TRBV11-2
cdr3_nt: TGTGCCAGCAGCTTTATAATCAGCTCTGGAAACACCATATATTTT
cdr3_aa: CASSFIISSGNTIYF

clone_size: -
d_call: TRBD1
j_call: TRBJ2-7
v_call: TRBV5-1
cdr3_nt: TGCGCCAGCAGCGGAAGACAGGGCACCTACGAGCAGTACTTC
cdr3_aa: CASSGRQGTYEQYF

clone_size: -
d_call: TRBD2
j_call: TRBJ2-1
v_call: TRBV4-1
cdr3_nt: TGCGCCAGCAGCCAAGAATTTGGGACTAGCGGGGCCCCAGGCTACAATGAGCAGTTCTTC
cdr3_aa: CASSQEFGTSGAPGYNEQFF

clone_size: -
d_call: TRBD1
j_call: TRBJ1-1
v_call: TRBV5-6
cdr3_nt: TGTGCCAGCAGCTTGGTCACCCGAGGGGGCGGTGAAGCTTTCTTT
cdr3_aa: CASSLVTRGGGEAFF

clone_size: once
d_call: TRBD2
j_call: TRBJ2-3
v_call: TRBV5-1
cdr3_nt: TGCGCCAGCAGCGATTTCGGCGGGGGGGACACAGATACGCAGTATTTT
cdr3_aa: CASSDFGGGDTDTQYF

clone_size: -
d_call: -
j_call: TRBJ1-1
v_call: TRBV2
cdr3_nt: TGTGCCAGCAGTACTACCCCGGGGAACACTGAAGCTTTCTTT
cdr3_aa: CASSTTPGNTEAFF

clone_size: -
d_call: -
j_call: TRBJ2-3
v_call: TRBV6-4
cdr3_nt: TGTGCCAGCAGTGAGGGGCAGAACACAGATACGCAGTATTTT
cdr3_aa: CASSEGQNTDTQYF

clone_size: -
d_call: -
j_call: TRBJ2-3
v_call: TRBV13
cdr3_nt: TGTGCCAGCAGCTTAGTCCGGGGTATGGCAGATACGCAGTATTTT
cdr3_aa: CASSLVRGMADTQYF

clone_size: -
d_call: -
j_call: TRBJ2-7
v_call: TRBV6-6
cdr3_nt: TGTGCCAGCAGTCCCCGGACTGGGGGGGAGCAGTACTTC
cdr3_aa: CASSPRTGGEQYF

clone_size: -
d_call: -
j_call: TRBJ1-1
v_call: TRBV5-1
cdr3_nt: TGCGCCAGCAGCTTGGAAAGGGGCACTGAAGCTTTCTTT
cdr3_aa: CASSLERGTEAFF

clone_size: -
d_call: TRBD1
j_call: TRBJ1-1
v_call: TRBV6-1
cdr3_nt: TGTGCCAGCAGGGGACAGGGTACTAACACTGAAGCTTTCTTT
cdr3_aa: CASRGQGTNTEAFF

clone_size: -
d_call: -
j_call: TRBJ1-1
v_call: TRBV13
cdr3_nt: TGTGCCAGCAGCCTGCTGGGGGCGGAAGCTTTCTTT
cdr3_aa: CASSLLGAEAFF

clone_size: -
d_call: -
j_call: TRBJ2-1
v_call: TRBV2
cdr3_nt: TGTGCCAGCAGTGTCTGGGGGGAATACAATGAGCAGTTCTTC
cdr3_aa: CASSVWGEYNEQFF

clone_size: -
d_call: -
j_call: TRBJ1-2
v_call: TRBV6-1
cdr3_nt: TGTGCCAGCAGCAAATACACAGGAAACTATGGCTACACCTTC
cdr3_aa: CASSKYTGNYGYTF

clone_size: -
d_call: TRBD1
j_call: TRBJ2-5
v_call: TRBV27
cdr3_nt: TGTGCCAGCAGTCCGGGACAGGGAGTCGGGACCCAGTACTTC
cdr3_aa: CASSPGQGVGTQYF

clone_size: -
d_call: TRBD1
j_call: TRBJ1-4
v_call: TRBV7-2
cdr3_nt: TGTGCCAGCAGCTTACTGTTGCAGGGGGGTTCTGAAAAACTGTTTTTT
cdr3_aa: CASSLLLQGGSEKLFF

clone_size: -
d_call: TRBD1
j_call: TRBJ1-6
v_call: TRBV5-1
cdr3_nt: TGCGCCAGCAGCTTCTCGGGACAGGGTTCGGGTAATTCACCCCTCCACTTT
cdr3_aa: CASSFSGQGSGNSPLHF

clone_size: few
d_call: TRBD1
j_call: TRBJ1-2
v_call: TRBV4-1
cdr3_nt: TGCGCCAGCAGCCACCCGGGGGGAGGGACAGGGCACGGCTACACCTTC
cdr3_aa: CASSHPGGGTGHGYTF

clone_size: -
d_call: -
j_call: TRBJ2-3
v_call: TRBV15
cdr3_nt: TGTGCCACCAGCAGAGTAAGCGGCTACACAGATACGCAGTATTTT
cdr3_aa: CATSRVSGYTDTQYF

clone_size: -
d_call: -
j_call: TRBJ2-7
v_call: TRBV7-2
cdr3_nt: TGTGCCAGCAGCTTTGGGAGCTACGAGCAGTACTTC
cdr3_aa: CASSFGSYEQYF

clone_size: -
d_call: -
j_call: TRBJ2-7
v_call: TRBV7-2
cdr3_nt: TGTGCCAGCAGCCCGCGGACTACCTCCTACGAGCAGTACTTC
cdr3_aa: CASSPRTTSYEQYF

clone_size: once
d_call: -
j_call: TRBJ1-3
v_call: TRBV11-2
cdr3_nt: TGTGCCAGCAGCTCAGGGGTTCCTGGAAACACCATATATTTT
cdr3_aa: CASSSGVPGNTIYF

clone_size: -
d_call: -
j_call: TRBJ2-5
v_call: TRBV7-2
cdr3_nt: TGTGCCAGCAGCCAATACCGGGACTACCAAGAGACCCAGTACTTC
cdr3_aa: CASSQYRDYQETQYF

clone_size: once
d_call: TRBD1
j_call: TRBJ1-5
v_call: TRBV29-1
cdr3_nt: TGCAGCGTTGAAGCAGGGGGCGGTCAGCCCCAGCATTTT
cdr3_aa: CSVEAGGGQPQHF

clone_size: -
d_call: -
j_call: TRBJ2-4
v_call: TRBV4-3
cdr3_nt: TGCGCCAGCAGCCAAGCCCTAGCCAAAAACATTCAGTACTTC
cdr3_aa: CASSQALAKNIQYF

clone_size: -
d_call: TRBD2
j_call: TRBJ2-2
v_call: TRBV5-4
cdr3_nt: TGTGCCAGCAGCACGAACGGGGGGAGCACCGGGGAGCTGTTTTTT
cdr3_aa: CASSTNGGSTGELFF

clone_size: -
d_call: TRBD2
j_call: TRBJ2-3
v_call: TRBV7-7
cdr3_nt: TGTGCTAGCAGCTTAGGTGTTAGTAGCGGGGGGGCCACAGATACGCAGTATTTT
cdr3_aa: CASSLGVSSGGATDTQYF

clone_size: -
d_call: TRBD2
j_call: TRBJ2-3
v_call: TRBV9
cdr3_nt: TGTGCCAGCAGCGCGGGACTAGAGGACACAGATACGCAGTATTTT
cdr3_aa: CASSAGLEDTDTQYF

clone_size: -
d_call: -
j_call: TRBJ2-4
v_call: TRBV2
cdr3_nt: TGTGCCAGCAGTGCCCATGACTCCGTTTATGCCAAAAACATTCAGTACTTC
cdr3_aa: CASSAHDSVYAKNIQYF

clone_size: once
d_call: TRBD2
j_call: TRBJ2-3
v_call: TRBV2
cdr3_nt: TGTGCCAGCAGTGAAAAGAAACAGCGGGGCCGCACAGATACGCAGTATTTT
cdr3_aa: CASSEKKQRGRTDTQYF

clone_size: -
d_call: -
j_call: TRBJ1-5
v_call: TRBV4-1
cdr3_nt: TGCGCCAGCAGCCAGTCGGTGAGCAATCAGCCCCAGCATTTT
cdr3_aa: CASSQSVSNQPQHF

clone_size: -
d_call: TRBD1
j_call: TRBJ2-7
v_call: TRBV15
cdr3_nt: TGTGCCACCAGCAAGACGAACAGGGGGTCCTACGAGCAGTACTTC
cdr3_aa: CATSKTNRGSYEQYF

clone_size: few
d_call: TRBD1
j_call: TRBJ2-7
v_call: TRBV28
cdr3_nt: TGTGCCAGCAGTTCGATCGGGCAGGGGGCCTACGAGCAGTACTTC
cdr3_aa: CASSSIGQGAYEQYF

clone_size: -
d_call: -
j_call: TRBJ2-7
v_call: TRBV19
cdr3_nt: TGTGCCAGTTCCAGGGGTCCGGGCTACGAGCAGTACTTC
cdr3_aa: CASSRGPGYEQYF

clone_size: -
d_call: TRBD1
j_call: TRBJ1-2
v_call: TRBV7-9
cdr3_nt: TGTGCCAGCAGCCCCGACAGGGTTAACTATGGCTACACCTTC
cdr3_aa: CASSPDRVNYGYTF

clone_size: -
d_call: -
j_call: TRBJ1-6
v_call: TRBV5-6
cdr3_nt: TGTGCCAGCAGCTTGGGTGGGGCTAACTCACCCCTCCACTTT
cdr3_aa: CASSLGGANSPLHF

clone_size: -
d_call: -
j_call: TRBJ1-2
v_call: TRBV28
cdr3_nt: TGTGCCAGCAGCCCCGTCTTAGGGGATTTTGGCTACACCTTC
cdr3_aa: CASSPVLGDFGYTF

clone_size: few
d_call: -
j_call: TRBJ2-3
v_call: TRBV5-1
cdr3_nt: TGCGCCAGCAGCCGGTCCCGGGGTGGCACAGATACGCAGTATTTT
cdr3_aa: CASSRSRGGTDTQYF

clone_size: -
d_call: TRBD1
j_call: TRBJ2-7
v_call: TRBV11-2
cdr3_nt: TGTGCCAGCAGCTTTTATACAGGGGGCTCCTACGAGCAGTACTTC
cdr3_aa: CASSFYTGGSYEQYF

clone_size: -
d_call: -
j_call: TRBJ2-7
v_call: TRBV7-2
cdr3_nt: TGTGCCAGCAGCCCCACCGGCGGCCTCGAGCAGTACTTC
cdr3_aa: CASSPTGGLEQYF

clone_size: -
d_call: -
j_call: TRBJ1-1
v_call: TRBV7-9
cdr3_nt: TGTGCCAGCAGGATCTTCCGGGGATCTGAAGCTTTCTTT
cdr3_aa: CASRIFRGSEAFF

clone_size: -
d_call: -
j_call: TRBJ1-5
v_call: TRBV29-1
cdr3_nt: TGCAGCGTTGTGGAGGGGACCAGCAATCAGCCCCAGCATTTT
cdr3_aa: CSVVEGTSNQPQHF

clone_size: -
d_call: TRBD1
j_call: TRBJ1-6
v_call: TRBV5-1
cdr3_nt: TGCGCCAGCAGCCCACAGGGGGATATGAGTTCACCCCTCCACTTT
cdr3_aa: CASSPQGDMSSPLHF

clone_size: once
d_call: TRBD1
j_call: TRBJ1-6
v_call: TRBV11-3
cdr3_nt: TGTGCCAGCAGCCGAGACGGGACAGGGAGGGTAAGCTCACCCCTCCACTTT
cdr3_aa: CASSRDGTGRVSSPLHF

clone_size: -
d_call: -
j_call: TRBJ2-1
v_call: TRBV18
cdr3_nt: TGTGCCAGCTCACCTGCGACTACCGAATACAATGAGCAGTTCTTC
cdr3_aa: CASSPATTEYNEQFF

clone_size: -
d_call: TRBD1
j_call: TRBJ1-4
v_call: TRBV6-5
cdr3_nt: TGTGCCAGCAGGGTCCCGGGACAGGGATTTGAAAAACTGTTTTTT
cdr3_aa: CASRVPGQGFEKLFF